This TCR beta chain stems from a study of T cell repertoires in cytomegalovirus infection. General observations from the study: Within the response measured ex vivo, HLA-C-restricted CMV-specific TCR beta clonotypes were dominant.

Germline-derived CDR1 and CDR2 are MGHDK and SYGVNS. CDR3 length: 16 residues. Trimming left V 0 bases short and J 2 bases short, with 13 bases between. Concerning this clonotype itself: The antigen is unknown.

TCRdb re-called the reads with MiXCR, one entry per CDR3 protein. The sample includes about 920,000 distinct CDR3 sequences, 31% seen only once; the top ten take more than 13%. Sequencing was performed on cultured CD8+ T cells from PBMCs, taken from culture after CMV antigen stimulation. The chain recombines TRBV25-1 with TRBJ2-5; D gene unclear. This receptor was taken from a human donor in good health (CMV status not recorded). Some clones in this sample may be carry-over from other donors' samples. The CDR3 protein is CASSEYFVRAQETQYF. DNA for the CDR3: TGTGCCAGCAGTGAATATTTCGTACGGGCTCAAGAGACCCAGTACTTC.